Listed below are T cell receptor beta chains from one sample, sequenced in a study of CD8 T cells in ankylosing spondylitis. TCRdb independently ran MiXCR on the 5' RACE reads; one entry per CDR3 protein. This sample has a few hundred thousand distinct CDR3 sequences, with less than 10% found just once. The sequenced sample consisted of blood, either unsorted or a sorted T cell fraction (not recorded which). The source is a male donor with ankylosing spondylitis. Each CDR3 is given with its conserved first and last residue. D genes are given only for firm matches. Where a row states a size, it is once, few, many or the class of an expanded clone; other rows omit it.

d_call clone_size j_call v_call cdr3_aa cdr3_nt
- many TRBJ2-1 TRBV29-1 CSVATGNNEQFF TGCAGCGTTGCCACAGGGAACAATGAGCAGTTCTTC
- many TRBJ1-4 TRBV12-3/TRBV12-4 CASSAVPNEKLFF TGTGCCAGCAGTGCAGTCCCTAATGAAAAACTGTTTTTT
- few TRBJ1-2 TRBV7-2 CASSHSRGAGYGYTF TGTGCCAGCAGCCACTCTAGGGGGGCAGGCTATGGCTACACCTTC
- - TRBJ2-5 TRBV6-5 CASSFHRQDGLGETQYF TGTGCCAGCAGTTTTCACCGACAGGACGGCCTCGGAGAGACCCAGTACTTC
- few TRBJ1-1 TRBV5-5 CASSLVGQGQAEAFF TGTGCCAGCAGCTTGGTCGGGCAGGGTCAGGCTGAAGCTTTCTTT
- few TRBJ2-1 TRBV11-3 CASNSRSGYNEQFF TGTGCCAGTAATTCCCGAAGCGGGTACAATGAGCAGTTCTTC
- - TRBJ1-1 TRBV11-2 CASSFSGTEAFF TGTGCCAGCAGCTTTTCGGGCACTGAAGCTTTCTTT
- few TRBJ2-7 TRBV4-2 CASSPLGAGAYEQYF TGTGCCAGCAGCCCCCTTGGGGCGGGTGCCTACGAGCAGTACTTC
TRBD2 many TRBJ2-7 TRBV5-1 CASSKGTSGIHEQYF TGCGCCAGCAGCAAGGGGACTAGCGGGATCCACGAGCAGTACTTC
TRBD1 few TRBJ1-1 TRBV6-5 CASSWTGNTEAFF TGTGCCAGCAGTTGGACAGGGAACACTGAAGCTTTCTTT
TRBD2 many TRBJ2-1 TRBV6-5 CASSYLTSGYNEQFF TGTGCCAGCAGTTACCTGACTAGCGGATACAATGAGCAGTTCTTC
- - TRBJ2-5 TRBV3-1 CASSQGEGRGTQYF TGTGCCAGCAGCCAGGGCGAGGGGCGGGGGACCCAGTACTTC
TRBD2 few TRBJ2-3 TRBV3-1 CASSYETSGRGTDTQYF TGTGCCAGCAGCTACGAGACTAGCGGGAGAGGCACAGATACGCAGTATTTT
TRBD2 - TRBJ2-4 TRBV7-2 CASSLIGLAGAKNIQYF TGTGCCAGCAGCTTAATCGGACTAGCGGGAGCCAAAAACATTCAGTACTTC
TRBD2 few TRBJ2-1 TRBV28 CASSPGTSGREEGHEQFF TGTGCCAGCAGTCCCGGGACTAGCGGGAGGGAGGAGGGGCATGAGCAGTTCTTC
TRBD2 many TRBJ2-1 TRBV4-1 CASSQGGKAASGRREQFF TGCGCCAGCAGCCAAGGGGGCAAGGCGGCTAGCGGGAGAAGGGAGCAGTTCTTC
- many TRBJ2-1 TRBV20-1 CSARDGQGQFF TGCAGTGCTAGAGACGGGCAGGGGCAGTTCTTC
- few TRBJ2-7 TRBV28 CASRRTPWAYEQYF TGTGCCAGCAGGAGGACTCCTTGGGCCTACGAGCAGTACTTC
- - TRBJ2-2 TRBV3-1 CASSLGAAVTGELFF TGTGCCAGCAGCCTAGGGGCGGCGGTCACCGGGGAGCTGTTTTTT
TRBD1 few TRBJ2-2 TRBV28 CASIRDRGTGELFF TGTGCCAGCATCCGGGACAGGGGCACCGGGGAGCTGTTTTTT
TRBD1 many TRBJ1-5 TRBV20-1 CSVHRGMGNQPQHF TGCAGTGTACACAGGGGTATGGGCAATCAGCCCCAGCATTTT
- - TRBJ2-1 TRBV19 CASSMGPVPDSYNEQFF TGTGCCAGTAGTATGGGACCGGTACCCGACTCCTACAATGAGCAGTTCTTC
TRBD2 few TRBJ2-4 TRBV6-2/TRBV6-3 CASSRLALFDKNIQYF TGTGCCAGCAGCCGACTAGCGCTCTTCGACAAAAACATTCAGTACTTC
- - TRBJ1-1 TRBV5-6 CASSTPAAWDTEAFF TGTGCCAGCAGCACCCCCGCGGCGTGGGACACTGAAGCTTTCTTT
TRBD2 many TRBJ2-7 TRBV5-1 CASTPGLAGSYEQYF TGCGCCAGCACCCCGGGACTAGCGGGATCGTACGAGCAGTACTTC
TRBD2 - TRBJ2-2 TRBV28 CASSSTGGRTGELFF TGTGCCAGCAGTTCCACGGGAGGACGCACCGGGGAGCTGTTTTTT
- few TRBJ2-3 TRBV7-9 CASSRRAGGTDTQYF TGTGCCAGCAGTAGAAGGGCAGGGGGCACAGATACGCAGTATTTT
- - TRBJ1-5 TRBV5-1 CASSPGGERNQPQHF TGCGCCAGCAGCCCGGGAGGGGAGCGCAATCAGCCCCAGCATTTT
- few TRBJ2-1 TRBV28 CTGRTRSYNEQFF TGTACCGGTCGGACAAGATCCTACAATGAGCAGTTCTTC
TRBD1 - TRBJ2-3 TRBV5-1 CASSPGQVGVPDTQYF TGCGCCAGCAGCCCCGGACAGGTCGGCGTCCCAGATACGCAGTATTTT
- few TRBJ1-2 TRBV2 CASTHSVAGTNYGYTF TGTGCCAGCACCCACTCCGTAGCAGGGACTAACTATGGCTACACCTTC
- few TRBJ1-5 TRBV19 CASSIAGTYQPQHF TGTGCCAGTAGTATAGCCGGGACGTATCAGCCCCAGCATTTT
- - TRBJ2-1 TRBV5-1 CASSWRLGNEQFF TGCGCCAGCAGCTGGAGGTTGGGCAATGAGCAGTTCTTC
TRBD1 - TRBJ2-5 TRBV2 CASSEGGQGKETQYF TGTGCCAGCAGTGAAGGGGGACAGGGGAAAGAGACCCAGTACTTC
- - TRBJ1-5 TRBV5-1 CASSPRGADQPQHF TGCGCCAGCAGCCCCCGGGGGGCGGATCAGCCCCAGCATTTT
TRBD1 - TRBJ2-2 TRBV12-5 CASESGQGRTGELFF TGTGCTAGTGAGTCAGGACAGGGTCGTACCGGGGAGCTGTTTTTT
- many TRBJ1-2 TRBV5-8 CASGVTANYGYTF TGTGCCAGCGGGGTTACAGCTAACTATGGCTACACCTTC
- many TRBJ2-5 TRBV12-3/TRBV12-4 CASSTASYQETQYF TGTGCCAGCAGTACTGCTTCGTACCAAGAGACCCAGTACTTC
- many TRBJ2-7 TRBV19 CASSIRDEQYF TGTGCCAGTAGTATTCGGGACGAGCAGTACTTC
- - TRBJ2-3 TRBV9 CASSEREGTQYF TGTGCCAGCAGCGAGCGAGAAGGTACGCAGTATTTT
- - TRBJ2-1 TRBV29-1 CSVEVQGAKAYNEQFF TGCAGCGTTGAAGTCCAGGGCGCGAAAGCCTACAATGAGCAGTTCTTC